The rows below give T cell receptor beta chains drawn from one sample of a study of T cells in Graves' hyperthyroidism and ophthalmopathy. TCRdb re-called the multiplex PCR reads with MiXCR, one entry per CDR3 protein. This sample has 500,000 to 650,000 distinct CDR3 sequences, with approximately 17% found just once. Sequencing was done on a sample of blood. These receptors originate from a woman between 18 and 29 years old with Graves' ophthalmopathy. Each CDR3 is given with its conserved first and last residue. The order of the fields is J gene, clone size, D gene, V gene, CDR3 length, CDR3 DNA, CDR3 protein. The D gene is left open where the match is weak. Clone size appears in some rows only: once, few, many, or a class for an expanded clone.

TRBJ1-1 | many | - | TRBV30 | 13 | TGTGCCTGGATTGGGCCGAAGGGGACTGAAGCTTTCTTT | CAWIGPKGTEAFF
TRBJ1-1 | - | TRBD1 | TRBV6-2/TRBV6-3 | 14 | TGTGCCAGCGGAACTATAGGACAGGCATCTGAAGCTTTCTTT | CASGTIGQASEAFF
TRBJ1-5 | - | - | TRBV6-1 | 12 | TGTGCCAGCAGTGAGCCCGGGCGGCCCCAGCATTTT | CASSEPGRPQHF
TRBJ2-7 | many | TRBD2 | TRBV30 | 13 | TGTGCCTGGAGCGGACTAGCGGACTACGAGCAGTACTTC | CAWSGLADYEQYF
TRBJ2-3 | - | TRBD2 | TRBV7-9 | 16 | TGTGCCAGCAGCTATGGGACTAGCGGAGGCACAGATACGCAGTATTTT | CASSYGTSGGTDTQYF
TRBJ2-3 | many | - | TRBV28 | 15 | TGTGCCAGCAGTTATGAGAAAACTAGCACAGATACGCAGTATTTT | CASSYEKTSTDTQYF
TRBJ2-7 | many | - | TRBV30 | 13 | TGTGCCTGGAGTTCGGGTGGAAGGGGCGAGCAGTACTTC | CAWSSGGRGEQYF
TRBJ1-2 | - | - | TRBV6-1 | 13 | TGTGCCAGCAGTGAGGTCAGCTCATATGGCTACACCTTC | CASSEVSSYGYTF
TRBJ1-1 | many | - | TRBV28 | 14 | TGTGCCAGCAGTTTATTTCGGTTGAACACTGAAGCTTTCTTT | CASSLFRLNTEAFF
TRBJ1-3 | - | - | TRBV5-1 | 15 | TGCGCCAGCACCAAATCCAGCAGCTCTGGAAACACCATATATTTT | CASTKSSSSGNTIYF
TRBJ2-3 | many | TRBD1 | TRBV18 | 12 | TGTGCCAGCTCGACAGGGACCGATACGCAGTATTTT | CASSTGTDTQYF
TRBJ1-5 | - | - | TRBV19 | 14 | TGTGCCAGTAGTATTAGACAGGTTTTTCAGCCCCAGCATTTT | CASSIRQVFQPQHF
TRBJ1-5 | - | TRBD1 | TRBV19 | 17 | TGTGCCAGTAGTATCTCTCATGGGACAGCCATGCCGGGGCCCCAGCATTTT | CASSISHGTAMPGPQHF
TRBJ1-4 | many | - | TRBV6-1 | 15 | TGTGCCAGCAGTGAAAACGGGGGGCTGAATGAAAAACTGTTTTTT | CASSENGGLNEKLFF
TRBJ1-2 | - | - | TRBV6-1 | 13 | TGTGCCAGCACCCCGGGGAGGGATTATGGCTACACCTTC | CASTPGRDYGYTF
TRBJ1-3 | few | TRBD1 | TRBV28 | 13 | TGTGCCAGCACCCCGGACAGGGGAAACACCATATATTTT | CASTPDRGNTIYF
TRBJ1-6 | few | - | TRBV27 | 15 | TGTGCCAGCAGTGATACTACCATCGGGAATTCACCCCTCCACTTT | CASSDTTIGNSPLHF
TRBJ2-7 | few | TRBD2 | TRBV9 | 17 | TGTGCCAGCAGCTCCCCTCGGGGTAGCGGGAGGCCCTTCGAGCAGTACTTC | CASSSPRGSGRPFEQYF
TRBJ1-3 | many | - | TRBV24-1 | 15 | TGTGCCACCAGTGATAGTAGGTTCTCTGGAAACACCATATATTTT | CATSDSRFSGNTIYF
TRBJ1-3 | many | - | TRBV11-2 | 16 | TGTGCCAGCAGCTCCCACAGGGATAGCTCTGGAAACACCATATATTTT | CASSSHRDSSGNTIYF
TRBJ1-4 | - | - | TRBV7-9 | 13 | TGTGCCAGCAGCTCCGAAACTAATGAAAAACTGTTTTTT | CASSSETNEKLFF
TRBJ2-7 | many | - | TRBV11-2 | 13 | TGTGCCAGCAGCTTAGCTTATGGGGGCGAGCAGTACTTC | CASSLAYGGEQYF
TRBJ1-3 | - | - | TRBV20-1 | 13 | TGCAGTGCTAGAGCCCGGGGGTTTGACACCATATATTTT | CSARARGFDTIYF
TRBJ1-1 | many | TRBD1 | TRBV5-6 | 14 | TGTGCCAGCAGCCGGGACAGGGGGCTGACTGAAGCTTTCTTT | CASSRDRGLTEAFF
TRBJ2-7 | many | - | TRBV30 | 15 | TGTGCCTGGAGTGTACTGGCCTGGGGGGACTACGAGCAGTACTTC | CAWSVLAWGDYEQYF
TRBJ1-1 | few | - | TRBV7-3 | 14 | TGTGCCAGCAGGTGGGGGCCAGGGGACCCTGAAGCTTTCTTT | CASRWGPGDPEAFF
TRBJ2-1 | many | TRBD2 | TRBV7-2 | 17 | TGTGCCAGCAGCTTGCGGACGGCGGGAGGTTTTCACAATGAGCAGTTCTTC | CASSLRTAGGFHNEQFF
TRBJ2-5 | - | - | TRBV28 | 14 | TGTGCCAGCACCGGGCTAGGGGGTGGAGAGACCCAGTACTTC | CASTGLGGGETQYF
TRBJ2-7 | few | TRBD2 | TRBV10-3 | 15 | TGTGCCATCAGTGATTCGCTAGCGGGAGGGTACGAGCAGTACTTC | CAISDSLAGGYEQYF
TRBJ2-3 | many | TRBD2 | TRBV28 | 16 | TGTGCCAGCAGTTTATGGACTAGCGGGAGCACAGATACGCAGTATTTT | CASSLWTSGSTDTQYF
TRBJ2-7 | - | - | TRBV3-1 | 14 | TGTGCCAGCAGCCCGGACACCAGCTCCTACGAGCAGTACTTC | CASSPDTSSYEQYF
TRBJ2-7 | many | TRBD1 | TRBV28 | 15 | TGTGCCAGCAGCCCTAGGGACAGGGGAATCCACGAGCAGTACTTC | CASSPRDRGIHEQYF
TRBJ2-7 | - | TRBD1 | TRBV5-1 | 13 | TGCGCCAGCAGCCAGGGACAGAATAGTGAGCAGTACTTC | CASSQGQNSEQYF
TRBJ2-7 | - | TRBD2 | TRBV27 | 17 | TGTGCCAGCAGTTGGACTAGCGGGAGGACTAGCTCCTACGAGCAGTACTTC | CASSWTSGRTSSYEQYF
TRBJ2-1 | many | - | TRBV3-1 | 14 | TGTGCCAGCAGCCAACCGGGACTCTACAATGAGCAGTTCTTC | CASSQPGLYNEQFF
TRBJ2-7 | few | - | TRBV5-1 | 15 | TGCGCCAGCAGCTTGGAGTCGGCAGGTACCTACGAGCAGTACTTC | CASSLESAGTYEQYF
TRBJ1-2 | many | - | TRBV27 | 15 | TGTGCCAGCAGTTTTTTCGAGGGCTCGAGCTATGGCTACACCTTC | CASSFFEGSSYGYTF
TRBJ1-2 | few | - | TRBV7-3 | 14 | TGTGCCAGCAGCCCTCAGGCAGCTCCCTATGGCTACACCTTC | CASSPQAAPYGYTF
TRBJ2-7 | - | - | TRBV29-1 | 13 | TGCAGCGTTGGGACACTCAATGGAAACGAGCAGTACTTC | CSVGTLNGNEQYF
TRBJ1-5 | many | - | TRBV28 | 15 | TGTGCCAGCAGCGACGGGGCTGGGAGCAATCAGCCCCAGCATTTT | CASSDGAGSNQPQHF
TRBJ1-1 | many | - | TRBV30 | 10 | TGTGCCGGAGGGTCGACTGAAGCTTTCTTT | CAGGSTEAFF
TRBJ2-7 | - | TRBD1 | TRBV19 | 17 | TGTGCCAGTACCCCTCGCTTGGGACAGACGAGACCCTACGAGCAGTACTTC | CASTPRLGQTRPYEQYF
TRBJ2-1 | few | TRBD1 | TRBV20-1 | 14 | TGCAGTGCTAACCGGGACAGGGGGTACAATGAGCAGTTCTTC | CSANRDRGYNEQFF
TRBJ1-4 | few | - | TRBV20-1 | 12 | TGCAGTGCTAGAGGGTTGTCGGAAAAACTGTTTTTT | CSARGLSEKLFF
TRBJ1-1 | - | - | TRBV4-3 | 13 | TGCGCCAGCAGCCAAGGATTACGCGGGGAAGCTTTCTTT | CASSQGLRGEAFF
TRBJ2-5 | many | TRBD2 | TRBV11-2 | 17 | TGTGCCAGCAGCTTAGATATATTGGGGGGGGGAGGTGAGACCCAGTACTTC | CASSLDILGGGGETQYF
TRBJ1-2 | many | - | TRBV11-2 | 14 | TGTGCCAGCAGCTTAGGCAGGGCTAGCGGTGGCTACACCTTC | CASSLGRASGGYTF
TRBJ2-7 | many | - | TRBV20-1 | 13 | TGCAGTGCTAGAGGCGGCGGCCGGGACGAGCAGTACTTC | CSARGGGRDEQYF
TRBJ2-5 | many | TRBD2 | TRBV7-2 | 20 | TGTGCCAGCAGCTTAGGTCGGCTGTCAGCGGGAGGCCGGTACCAAGAGACCCAGTACTTC | CASSLGRLSAGGRYQETQYF
TRBJ1-1 | many | - | TRBV28 | 13 | TGTGCCAGCAGCTCGTGGGAGAACACTGAAGCTTTCTTT | CASSSWENTEAFF
TRBJ2-7 | - | TRBD2 | TRBV20-1 | 14 | TGCAGTGCCCCAGGGGGAAGTAGCGGGAGAACGCAGTACTTC | CSAPGGSSGRTQYF
TRBJ1-1 | few | - | TRBV29-1 | 13 | TGCAGCGTTGAGACCTTTCTGAACACTGAAGCTTTCTTT | CSVETFLNTEAFF
TRBJ1-6 | - | - | TRBV6-1 | 13 | TGTGCCAGCAGCTTTCCGGGGCATTCACCCCTCCACTTT | CASSFPGHSPLHF
TRBJ1-2 | few | - | TRBV28 | 14 | TGTGCCAGCAGTGCCCCGCAACAAGAAATTGGCTACACCTTC | CASSAPQQEIGYTF
TRBJ1-5 | many | TRBD1 | TRBV20-1 | 13 | TGCAGTGCTATCGCAGGGGGGAATCAGCCCCAGCATTTT | CSAIAGGNQPQHF
TRBJ2-1 | many | - | TRBV28 | 16 | TGTGCCAGCAGTTCAACCCGGGAGAGCCTCTACAATGAGCAGTTCTTC | CASSSTRESLYNEQFF
TRBJ2-1 | few | TRBD2 | TRBV19 | 14 | TGTGCCACCCGGGCTAGCGGGGGATACAATGAGCAGTTCTTC | CATRASGGYNEQFF
TRBJ1-1 | many | - | TRBV5-1 | 13 | TGCGCCAGCAGCTTGCTCCGGCAGACTGAAGCTTTCTTT | CASSLLRQTEAFF